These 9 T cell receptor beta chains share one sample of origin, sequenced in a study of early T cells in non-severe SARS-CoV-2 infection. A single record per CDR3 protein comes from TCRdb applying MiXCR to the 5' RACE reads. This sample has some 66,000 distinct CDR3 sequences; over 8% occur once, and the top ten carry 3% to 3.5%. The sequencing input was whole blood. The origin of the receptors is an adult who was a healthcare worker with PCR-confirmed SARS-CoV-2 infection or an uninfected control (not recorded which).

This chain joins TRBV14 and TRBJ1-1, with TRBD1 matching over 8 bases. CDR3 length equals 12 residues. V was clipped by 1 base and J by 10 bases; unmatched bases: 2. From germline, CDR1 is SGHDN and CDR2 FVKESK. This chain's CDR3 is CASSQATGGAFF. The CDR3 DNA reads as TGTGCCAGCAGCCAAGCTACAGGGGGAGCTTTCTTT.

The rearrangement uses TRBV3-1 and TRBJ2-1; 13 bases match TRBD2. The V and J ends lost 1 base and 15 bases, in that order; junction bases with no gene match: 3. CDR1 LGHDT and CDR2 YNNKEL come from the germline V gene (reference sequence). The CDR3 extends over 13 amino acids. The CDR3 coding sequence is TGTGCCAGCAGCCAAGGGACTAGCGGGAGTCCGTTCTTC. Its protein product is CASSQGTSGSPFF.

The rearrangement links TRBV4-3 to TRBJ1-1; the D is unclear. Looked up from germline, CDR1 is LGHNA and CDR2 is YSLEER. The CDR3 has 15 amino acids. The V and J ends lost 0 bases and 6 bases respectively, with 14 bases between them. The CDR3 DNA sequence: TGCGCCAGCAGCCAAGATCCTTGGGGTGCTGCTGAAGCTTTCTTT. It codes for CASSQDPWGAAEAFF.

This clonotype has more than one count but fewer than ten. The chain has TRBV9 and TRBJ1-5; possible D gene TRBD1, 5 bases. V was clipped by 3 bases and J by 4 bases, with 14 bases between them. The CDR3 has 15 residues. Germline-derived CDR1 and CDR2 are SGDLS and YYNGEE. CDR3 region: CASSATGAPNQPQHF. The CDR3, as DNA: TGTGCCAGCAGCGCCACCGGGGCCCCAAATCAGCCCCAGCATTTT.

CDR3 coding DNA: TGTGCCAGCACCCTAGCGGGAAGATACAATGAGCAGTTCTTC. It translates to CASTLAGRYNEQFF. The chain uses TRBV7-2 and TRBJ2-1, with 9 bases fitting TRBD2. This CDR3 is 14 amino acids long. V shed 7 bases and J 4 bases; nucleotides not matched to a gene: 5. Germline-derived CDR1 and CDR2 are SGHTA and FQGNSA. Using reference TRBV7-2 and TRBJ2-1 for the parts outside the CDR3, the full variable domain is GAGVSQSPSNKVTEKGKDVELRCDPISGHTALYWYRQSLGQGLEFLIYFQGNSAPDKSGLPSDRFSAERTGGSVSTLTIQRTQQEDSAVYLCASTLAGRYNEQFFGPGTRLTVL.

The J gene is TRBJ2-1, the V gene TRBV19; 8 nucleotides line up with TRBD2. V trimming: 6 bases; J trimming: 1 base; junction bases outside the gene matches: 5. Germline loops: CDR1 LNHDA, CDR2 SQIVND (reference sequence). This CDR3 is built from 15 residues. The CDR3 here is CASRSPGGSYNEQFF. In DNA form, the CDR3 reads TGTGCCAGTAGATCCCCGGGGGGGTCCTACAATGAGCAGTTCTTC.

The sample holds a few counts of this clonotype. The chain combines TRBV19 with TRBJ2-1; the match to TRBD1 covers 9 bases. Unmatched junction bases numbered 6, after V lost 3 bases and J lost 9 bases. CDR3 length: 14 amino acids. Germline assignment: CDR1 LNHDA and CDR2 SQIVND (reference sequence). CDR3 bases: TGTGCCAGTAGTATGGGGGACAGGGCGACTGAGCAGTTCTTC. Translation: CASSMGDRATEQFF.

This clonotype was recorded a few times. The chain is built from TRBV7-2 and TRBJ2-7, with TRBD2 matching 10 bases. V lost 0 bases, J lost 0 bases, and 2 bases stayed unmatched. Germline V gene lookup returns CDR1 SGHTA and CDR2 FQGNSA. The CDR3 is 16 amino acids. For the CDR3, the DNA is TGTGCCAGCAGCTTAGCTTCTAGCGGGGGCTCCTACGAGCAGTACTTC. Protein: CASSLASSGGSYEQYF.

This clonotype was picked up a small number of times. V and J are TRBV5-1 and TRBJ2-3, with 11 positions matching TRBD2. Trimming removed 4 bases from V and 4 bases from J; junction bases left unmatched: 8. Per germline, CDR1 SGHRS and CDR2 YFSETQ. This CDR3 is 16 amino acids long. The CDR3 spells CASSETSGSWADTQYF. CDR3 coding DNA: TGCGCCAGCAGCGAAACTAGCGGGAGTTGGGCAGATACGCAGTATTTT.